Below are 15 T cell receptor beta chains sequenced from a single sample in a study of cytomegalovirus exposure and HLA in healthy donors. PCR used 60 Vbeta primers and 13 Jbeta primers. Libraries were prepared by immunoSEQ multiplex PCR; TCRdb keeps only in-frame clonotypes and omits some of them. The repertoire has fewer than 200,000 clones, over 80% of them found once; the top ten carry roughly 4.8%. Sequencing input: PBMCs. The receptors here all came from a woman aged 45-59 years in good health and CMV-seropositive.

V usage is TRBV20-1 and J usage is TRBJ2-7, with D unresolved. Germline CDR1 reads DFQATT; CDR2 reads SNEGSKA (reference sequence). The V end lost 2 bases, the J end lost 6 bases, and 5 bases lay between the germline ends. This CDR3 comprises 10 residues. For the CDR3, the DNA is TGCAGTGCTAGAATCGTCGAGCAGTACTTC. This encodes CSARIVEQYF.

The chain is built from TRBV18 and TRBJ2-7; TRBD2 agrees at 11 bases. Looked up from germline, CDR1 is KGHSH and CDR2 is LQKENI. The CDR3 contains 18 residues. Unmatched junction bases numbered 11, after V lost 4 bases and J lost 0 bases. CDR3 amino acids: CASSRPALAGGFSYEQYF. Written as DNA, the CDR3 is TGTGCCAGCTCACGGCCCGCCTTAGCGGGAGGGTTCTCCTACGAGCAGTACTTC.

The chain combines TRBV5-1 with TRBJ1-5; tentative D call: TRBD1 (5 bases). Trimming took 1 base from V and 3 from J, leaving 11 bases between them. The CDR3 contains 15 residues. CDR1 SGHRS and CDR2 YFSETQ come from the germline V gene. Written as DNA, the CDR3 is TGCGCCAGCAGCTTGTGGGACTCAACCAATCAGCCCCAGCATTTT. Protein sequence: CASSLWDSTNQPQHF.

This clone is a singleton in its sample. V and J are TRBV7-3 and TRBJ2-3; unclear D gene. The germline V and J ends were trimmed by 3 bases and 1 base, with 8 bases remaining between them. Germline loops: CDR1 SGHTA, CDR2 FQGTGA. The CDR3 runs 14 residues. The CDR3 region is CASSFEQGTDTQYF. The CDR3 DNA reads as TGTGCCAGCAGCTTCGAGCAGGGCACAGATACGCAGTATTTT.

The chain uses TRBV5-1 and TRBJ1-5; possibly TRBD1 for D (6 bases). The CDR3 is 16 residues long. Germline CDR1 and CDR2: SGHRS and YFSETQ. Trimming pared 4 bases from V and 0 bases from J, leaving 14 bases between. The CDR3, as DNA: TGCGCCAGCAGCCCAGGGACACCTTATAGCAATCAGCCCCAGCATTTT. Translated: CASSPGTPYSNQPQHF.

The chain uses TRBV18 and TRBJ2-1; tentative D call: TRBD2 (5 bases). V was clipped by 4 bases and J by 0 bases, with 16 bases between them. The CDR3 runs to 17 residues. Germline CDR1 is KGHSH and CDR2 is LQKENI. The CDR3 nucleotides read TGTGCCAGCTCACTCCGACTGGGAGAAGTCTCCTACAATGAGCAGTTCTTC. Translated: CASSLRLGEVSYNEQFF.

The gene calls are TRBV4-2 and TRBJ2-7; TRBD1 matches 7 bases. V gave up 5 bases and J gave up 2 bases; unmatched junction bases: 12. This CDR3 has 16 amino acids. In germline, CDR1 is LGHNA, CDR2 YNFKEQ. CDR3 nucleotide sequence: TGTGCCAGCAGCGAAAGCTCGGGACAGATCGCCTACGAGCAGTACTTC. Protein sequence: CASSESSGQIAYEQYF.

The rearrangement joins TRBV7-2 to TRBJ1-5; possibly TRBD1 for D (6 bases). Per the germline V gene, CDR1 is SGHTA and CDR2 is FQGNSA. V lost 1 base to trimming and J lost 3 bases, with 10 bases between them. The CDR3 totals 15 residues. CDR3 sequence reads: CASSLGTAPNQPQHF. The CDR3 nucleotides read TGTGCCAGCAGCTTAGGGACAGCTCCCAATCAGCCCCAGCATTTT. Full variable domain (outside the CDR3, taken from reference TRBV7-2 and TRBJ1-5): GAGVSQSPSNKVTEKGKDVELRCDPISGHTALYWYRQSLGQGLEFLIYFQGNSAPDKSGLPSDRFSAERTGGSVSTLTIQRTQQEDSAVYLCASSLGTAPNQPQHFGDGTRLSIL.

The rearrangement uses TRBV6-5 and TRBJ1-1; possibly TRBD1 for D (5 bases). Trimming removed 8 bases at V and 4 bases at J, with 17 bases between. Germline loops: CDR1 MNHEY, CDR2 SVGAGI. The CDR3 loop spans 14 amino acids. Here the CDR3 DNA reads TGTGCCAGCTTTGTCGGCAGGGTGGGCACTGAAGCTTTCTTT. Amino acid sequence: CASFVGRVGTEAFF.

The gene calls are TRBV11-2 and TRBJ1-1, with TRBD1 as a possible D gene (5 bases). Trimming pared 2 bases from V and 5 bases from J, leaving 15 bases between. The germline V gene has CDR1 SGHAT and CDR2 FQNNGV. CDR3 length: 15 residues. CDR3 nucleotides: TGTGCCAGCAGCTTATCCCCTCAGGGATTGACTGAAGCTTTCTTT. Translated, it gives CASSLSPQGLTEAFF.

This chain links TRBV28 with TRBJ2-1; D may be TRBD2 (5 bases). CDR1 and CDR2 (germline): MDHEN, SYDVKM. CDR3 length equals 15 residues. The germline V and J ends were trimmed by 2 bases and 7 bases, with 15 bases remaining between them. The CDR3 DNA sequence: TGTGCCAGCAGTTTACCCGCGTCCCGGAGGAATGAGCAGTTCTTC. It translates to CASSLPASRRNEQFF.

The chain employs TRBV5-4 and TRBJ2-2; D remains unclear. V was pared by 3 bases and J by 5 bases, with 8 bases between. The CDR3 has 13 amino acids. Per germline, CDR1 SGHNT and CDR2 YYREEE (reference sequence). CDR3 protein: CASSSVRTGELFF. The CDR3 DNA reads TGTGCCAGCAGCTCTGTCCGGACCGGGGAGCTGTTTTTT.

CDR3 DNA sequence: TGTGCCAGCAGTTTACTCGACAGGGTAACTGAAGCTTTCTTT. Protein: CASSLLDRVTEAFF. The rearrangement links TRBV28 to TRBJ1-1; 7 bases match TRBD1. The CDR3 extends over 14 amino acids. In germline, CDR1 is MDHEN, CDR2 SYDVKM. Germline trimming cut 2 bases from V and 5 bases from J; bases unmatched to any gene: 5. Filled out from reference TRBV28 and TRBJ1-1, the complete variable domain reads DVKVTQSSRYLVKRTGEKVFLECVQDMDHENMFWYRQDPGLGLRLIYFSYDVKMKEKGDIPEGYSVSREKKERFSLILESASTNQTSMYLCASSLLDRVTEAFFGQGTRLTVV.

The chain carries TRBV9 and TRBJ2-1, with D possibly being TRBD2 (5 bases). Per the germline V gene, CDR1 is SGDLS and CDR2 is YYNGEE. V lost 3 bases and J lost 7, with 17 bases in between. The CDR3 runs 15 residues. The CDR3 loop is CASSAPSSRWNEQFF. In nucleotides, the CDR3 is TGTGCCAGCAGCGCACCCTCTAGCAGGTGGAATGAGCAGTTCTTC.

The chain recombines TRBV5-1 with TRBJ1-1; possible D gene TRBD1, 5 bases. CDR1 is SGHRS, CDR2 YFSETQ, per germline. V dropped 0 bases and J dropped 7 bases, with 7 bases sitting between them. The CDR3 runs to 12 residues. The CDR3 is CASSLGGDEAFF. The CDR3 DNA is TGCGCCAGCAGCTTGGGGGGGGATGAAGCTTTCTTT. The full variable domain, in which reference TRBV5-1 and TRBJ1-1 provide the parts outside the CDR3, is KAGVTQTPRYLIKTRGQQVTLSCSPISGHRSVSWYQQTPGQGLQFLFEYFSETQRNKGNFPGRFSGRQFSNSRSEMNVSTLELGDSALYLCASSLGGDEAFFGQGTRLTVV.